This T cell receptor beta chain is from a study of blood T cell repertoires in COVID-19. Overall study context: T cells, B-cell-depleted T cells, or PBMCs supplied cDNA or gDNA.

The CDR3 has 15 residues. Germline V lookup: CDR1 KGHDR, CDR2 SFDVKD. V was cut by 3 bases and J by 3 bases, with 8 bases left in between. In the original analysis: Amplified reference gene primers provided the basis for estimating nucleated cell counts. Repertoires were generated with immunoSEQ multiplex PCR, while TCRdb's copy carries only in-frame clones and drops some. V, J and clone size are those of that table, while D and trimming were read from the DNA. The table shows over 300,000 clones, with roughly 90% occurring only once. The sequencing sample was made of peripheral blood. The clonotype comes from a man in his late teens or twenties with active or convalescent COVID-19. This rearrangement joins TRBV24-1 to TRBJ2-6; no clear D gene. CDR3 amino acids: CATSDVISGANVLTF. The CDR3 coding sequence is TGTGCCACCAGTGATGTAATTAGTGGGGCCAACGTCCTGACTTTC.